This is a list of T cell receptor beta chains from one sample in a study of T cells in Graves' hyperthyroidism and ophthalmopathy. TCRdb fed the multiplex PCR reads into MiXCR, producing one record per CDR3 protein. Seen here are over 350,000 distinct CDR3 sequences, roughly an eighth observed once, and the top ten hold 25% to 30%. Sequencing was carried out using blood. These receptors came from a middle-aged man with Graves' ophthalmopathy. Both conserved end residues are part of each CDR3. A D gene is named only where the DNA matches it firmly. Where a row states a size, it is once, few, many or the class of an expanded clone; other rows omit it.

TRBJ2-1	NA	TRBV5-4	NA	CATTGKGGPDEQFF	TGTGCCACCACGGGCAAAGGCGGGCCCGATGAGCAGTTCTTC
TRBJ1-2	NA	TRBV2	NA	CASSEVVNYGYTF	TGTGCCAGCAGTGAAGTGGTTAACTATGGCTACACCTTC
TRBJ2-3	NA	TRBV13	few	CASSSSGRSTDTQYF	TGTGCCAGCAGCTCCAGCGGACGGAGCACAGATACGCAGTATTTT
TRBJ2-1	TRBD2	TRBV28	many	CASRPGTSHNEQFF	TGTGCCAGCAGACCCGGGACTAGTCACAATGAGCAGTTCTTC
TRBJ1-1	NA	TRBV11-3	NA	CASKRGPRRPEMNTEAPF	TGTGCCAGCAAACGAGGACCCAGGCGGCCGGAAATGAACACTGAAGCTCCCTTT
TRBJ1-1	NA	TRBV24-1	many	CATSDYFPSGEAFF	TGTGCCACCAGTGATTATTTTCCCTCGGGAGAAGCTTTCTTT
TRBJ2-6	NA	TRBV7-6	many	CASSFRQGGSGANVLTF	TGTGCCAGCAGCTTTCGACAGGGAGGGTCTGGGGCCAACGTCCTGACTTTC
TRBJ2-1	TRBD2	TRBV29-1	NA	CSVRGGRENNEQFF	TGCAGCGTTCGGGGCGGGAGGGAAAACAATGAGCAGTTCTTC
TRBJ1-6	NA	TRBV5-1	few	CASSLAGRETSPLHF	TGCGCCAGCAGCTTGGCCGGCAGGGAAACTTCACCCCTCCACTTT
TRBJ2-5	TRBD1	TRBV4-1	few	CASSQDRAKQETQYF	TGCGCCAGCAGCCAGGACAGGGCGAAACAAGAGACCCAGTACTTC
TRBJ1-1	NA	TRBV5-1	few	CASSLEWTPNTEAFF	TGCGCCAGCAGCTTGGAGTGGACACCAAACACTGAAGCTTTCTTT
TRBJ2-7	TRBD1	TRBV7-9	NA	CASSFDDRDSYEQYF	TGTGCCAGCAGCTTTGACGACAGGGACTCCTACGAGCAGTACTTC
TRBJ1-1	NA	TRBV5-6	many	CASSFNRAGTEAFF	TGTGCCAGCAGCTTTAACAGGGCAGGGACTGAAGCTTTCTTT
TRBJ1-5	NA	TRBV5-1	many	CASSPMTGDNQPQHF	TGCGCCAGCAGCCCAATGACAGGAGACAATCAGCCCCAGCATTTT
TRBJ2-5	TRBD1	TRBV28	many	CASRVPGGEETQYF	TGTGCCAGCAGGGTCCCAGGGGGCGAGGAGACCCAGTACTTC
TRBJ1-6	TRBD1	TRBV6-1	many	CASREISGGSPLHF	TGTGCCAGCAGGGAGATATCAGGGGGATCACCCCTCCACTTT
TRBJ2-3	NA	TRBV19	NA	CASSIGQRSTDTQYF	TGTGCCAGTAGTATCGGTCAGCGGAGCACAGATACGCAGTATTTT
TRBJ2-1	NA	TRBV11-2	few	CASSFSSADEQFF	TGTGCCAGCAGCTTTTCGTCCGCCGATGAGCAGTTCTTC
TRBJ1-2	NA	TRBV12-3/TRBV12-4	few	CASSLKLAIGYTF	TGTGCCAGCAGTTTAAAGTTGGCAATTGGCTACACCTTC
TRBJ2-5	TRBD2	TRBV20-1	NA	CSALPPSGRPGETQYF	TGCAGTGCACTACCCCCTAGCGGGAGACCGGGGGAGACCCAGTACTTC
TRBJ2-7	NA	TRBV29-1	NA	CSVVHSYEQYF	TGCAGCGTTGTTCATTCCTACGAGCAGTACTTC
TRBJ2-5	NA	TRBV28	many	CASRQGGGETQYF	TGTGCCAGCAGACAAGGGGGGGGAGAGACCCAGTACTTC
TRBJ2-5	TRBD2	TRBV9	many	CASSVGGRAKETQYF	TGTGCCAGCAGCGTCGGAGGGAGGGCGAAAGAGACCCAGTACTTC
TRBJ2-1	NA	TRBV5-5	few	CASSPDWGTRQYNEQFF	TGTGCCAGCAGCCCGGACTGGGGGACAAGACAATACAATGAGCAGTTCTTC
TRBJ2-1	TRBD2	TRBV18	many	CASARPSGSVLHEQFF	TGTGCCAGCGCTAGACCGAGCGGGAGTGTTCTCCATGAGCAGTTCTTC
TRBJ2-1	TRBD2	TRBV29-1	many	CSAPGLAGQGEQFF	TGCAGCGCTCCGGGACTAGCTGGCCAGGGGGAGCAGTTCTTC
TRBJ2-1	TRBD2	TRBV25-1	NA	CASSEAFGTSGRSEQFF	TGTGCCAGCAGTGAAGCCTTTGGGACTAGCGGGAGGTCTGAGCAGTTCTTC
TRBJ1-6	NA	TRBV6-2/TRBV6-3	NA	CASSYSTTFNREHNSPLHF	TGTGCCAGCAGTTACTCGACAACTTTCAACAGGGAGCATAATTCACCCCTCCACTTT
TRBJ2-7	TRBD2	TRBV2	NA	CASSEALAGDEQYF	TGTGCCAGCAGTGAGGCTCTAGCGGGAGACGAGCAGTACTTC